A single T cell receptor (beta chain) is shown here with its context. This receptor's antigen is unknown. No clone much larger than this one lies a single base away; base qualities are absent. At one collaborating source in Seattle, patients were enrolled during active infection and were followed longitudinally through the course of disease. Whole blood was collected in K2EDTA tubes by collaborating institutions according to the institutions' own protocols. For TCRbeta analysis, collaborators shipped samples in one of three forms: frozen whole blood, isolated PBMCs, or DNA extracted from either of those sample types. V was cut back by 7 bases and J by 6 bases, leaving a gap of 17 bases between them. The CDR3 holds 14 amino acids from the cysteine to the phenylalanine. The retained sequence is limited to the CDR3, 42 bases, with the frame set at the first base. CDR1 and CDR2 (SEHNR, FQNEAQ) derive from the germline V gene (reference sequence).

This sample stems from a study of blood T cell repertoires in COVID-19 (dated by TCRdb to 2020 to 2022). Regarding the research as a whole: Samples covering the acute and convalescent phases of COVID-19 were provided by collaborators in the United States, Italy and Spain. Where HLA class I and class II types were available, the types were taken from metadata supplied by the sample provider, not from assay-based typing. The material from the prospective study consisted of cDNA or gDNA derived from T cells, B-cell-depleted T cells, or PBMCs. The samples were drawn from two sources: the first 160 participants of the ongoing ImmuneRACE study, and 1,200 or so subjects contributed by 6 global collaborators. Deeply sampled blood TCRbeta repertoires from subjects exposed to, actively infected with, or recovered from COVID-19 were included in the dataset. A de-identified subject ID, COVID-19 status, age in years and sex were almost always included in the sample metadata. A freely available public database, intended as a resource for researchers studying the immune response to SARS-CoV-2, is where the repertoires were released.

General conclusions and limits of the study: The quantity of clinical and demographic metadata differed by source and by participant and was supplied without curation.

TCRbeta CDR3 regions were amplified from genomic DNA using the immunoSEQ Assay, a bias-controlled multiplex PCR. The source study handled its data this way. Nucleated cell counts per sample were estimated from amplification of reference gene primers within the assay. To quantify the absolute abundance of each unique TCRbeta CDR3 rearrangement, sequence reads were collapsed and filtered. For each sample, productive Simpson clonality was calculated as the square root of Simpson's diversity index over productive rearrangements. TCRdb re-hosts the immuneACCESS table, in-frame sequences only. Its copies lack some clones; in the studies checked, an unresolved V gene accounts for under half of them, and the cause for the rest is not known. V and J calls and clone size are as listed in that table; D and trimming were resolved from the DNA. For this sample the table gives some 400,000 clones, of which roughly 86% were detected only once. The ten most abundant clones make up 2.3% of the sample.

The sequenced sample was peripheral blood. The receptor was isolated from a woman aged 60-75 years with COVID-19, enrolled during active disease. The chain was built from TRBV7-9 and TRBJ2-3; no confident D gene assignment can be made. In nucleotide form, the sequence is TGTGCCAGCACCTCGACAAACTCTCAGGATACGCAGTATTTT. The translation is CASTSTNSQDTQYF.